A selection of T cell receptor beta chains follows, all from one sample in a study of T cells in Graves' hyperthyroidism and ophthalmopathy. TCRdb re-called the multiplex PCR reads with MiXCR, one entry per CDR3 protein. Of 250,000 to 300,000 distinct CDR3 sequences in the sample, more than 12% were seen once. The sample comprised blood. The receptors originated from a woman aged 40-49 years with Graves' hyperthyroidism that later progressed to Graves' ophthalmopathy. The CDR3 runs from the conserved cysteine through the conserved F or W. Fields, in order: clone size, CDR3 length, D gene, J gene, V gene, CDR3 DNA, CDR3 protein. The D gene is left open where the match is weak. Clone size is not always given. Where it is, it says once, few, many or a class for expanded clones.

few	14	NA	TRBJ2-5	TRBV7-8	TGTGCCAGCAGCTTCACAGGGAGTAGAGAGACCCAGTACTTC	CASSFTGSRETQYF
many	17	NA	TRBJ1-1	TRBV5-1	TGCGCCAGCAGCTCGCGTCAGAGCTACTTCATGAACACTGAAGCTTTCTTT	CASSSRQSYFMNTEAFF
many	15	TRBD2	TRBJ2-1	TRBV20-1	TGCAGTGCTTTTCTAGCGGGAGCTCGGTACAATGAGCAGTTCTTC	CSAFLAGARYNEQFF
many	15	TRBD1	TRBJ2-3	TRBV6-1	TGTGCCAGCAGTTCGGGGCAGGGGGTGTCAGATACGCAGTATTTT	CASSSGQGVSDTQYF
NA	15	TRBD2	TRBJ2-7	TRBV28	TGTGCCAGCAGTTTGTCTGGGACTAGCGGGAACGAGCAGTACTTC	CASSLSGTSGNEQYF
many	15	NA	TRBJ2-1	TRBV6-1	TGTGCCAGCAGTCGACTCCCCGACGGTTACAATGAGCAGTTCTTC	CASSRLPDGYNEQFF
many	14	NA	TRBJ2-4	TRBV7-8	TGTGCCAGCAGCAGGGGGGGACCTCCGAACATTCAGTACTTC	CASSRGGPPNIQYF
many	16	NA	TRBJ1-5	TRBV15	TGTGCCACCAGCCCTAGTGACACGAGAGCCGGGCAGCCCCAGCATTTT	CATSPSDTRAGQPQHF
many	14	NA	TRBJ1-5	TRBV12-3/TRBV12-4	TGTGCCAGCAGTTATGACCAGGGTATCTGGCCCCAGCATTTT	CASSYDQGIWPQHF
NA	15	NA	TRBJ2-1	TRBV19	TGTGCCAGTAGTTTAGATCCCCATGGCCCCAATGAGCAGTTCTTC	CASSLDPHGPNEQFF
many	14	NA	TRBJ1-6	TRBV2	TGTGCCAGCAGTGAAATCCCCGGGAATTCACCCCTCCACTTT	CASSEIPGNSPLHF
many	17	TRBD1	TRBJ1-1	TRBV27	TGTGCCAGCAGTCAAACTCCGGGACAGGGGACAATCACTGAAGCTTTCTTT	CASSQTPGQGTITEAFF
few	13	NA	TRBJ2-7	TRBV7-3	TGTGCCAGCAGCTTATTCGCGGGCGCCGAGCAGTACTTC	CASSLFAGAEQYF
many	18	TRBD2	TRBJ2-7	TRBV5-6	TGTGCCAGCAGCTTTCGACTAGCGGGAGGCCCAAGCTCCTACGAGCAGTACTTC	CASSFRLAGGPSSYEQYF
NA	15	TRBD2	TRBJ2-1	TRBV7-9	TGTGCCAGCAGCTTAGGTAGCGGGAGTGTCGATGAGCAGTTCTTC	CASSLGSGSVDEQFF
NA	14	TRBD1	TRBJ2-7	TRBV6-2/TRBV6-3	TGTGCCAGCAGTTTTTACGACAGGGGATACGAGCAGTACTTC	CASSFYDRGYEQYF
NA	12	NA	TRBJ2-7	TRBV28	TGTGCCAGCAGCACAGGGTACCACGAGCAGTACTTC	CASSTGYHEQYF
NA	16	TRBD2	TRBJ2-7	TRBV5-5	TGTGCCAGCAGCCACAGGGGTAGTAGCGGGAGCTACGAGCAGTACTTC	CASSHRGSSGSYEQYF
many	16	NA	TRBJ1-2	TRBV28	TGTGCCAGCAGTTCAGCCCGCAGGTCTACTAACTATGGCTACACCTTC	CASSSARRSTNYGYTF
NA	13	NA	TRBJ1-5	TRBV7-8	TGTGCCAGCACCCTACAGGGAGGGCAGCCCCAGCATTTT	CASTLQGGQPQHF
many	13	NA	TRBJ1-2	TRBV5-8	TGTGCCAGCAGCGCGGGGATCTCCTATGGCTACACCTTC	CASSAGISYGYTF
many	12	NA	TRBJ1-2	TRBV12-3/TRBV12-4	TGTGCCAGCAGGAAGGGACTTTTGGGCTACACCTTC	CASRKGLLGYTF
many	14	NA	TRBJ2-1	TRBV7-9	TGTGCCAGCAGCTTAGCGGGAGGTTCGGATGAGCAGTTCTTC	CASSLAGGSDEQFF
many	18	TRBD2	TRBJ2-5	TRBV30	TGTGCCTGGAGTGTACGGAGGAGCGGGAGGCCCATGGGGGAGACCCAGTACTTC	CAWSVRRSGRPMGETQYF
many	15	NA	TRBJ2-7	TRBV27	TGTGCCAGCAGTTTTGGGGCGGGTCGACCCTACGAGCAGTACTTC	CASSFGAGRPYEQYF
NA	16	NA	TRBJ2-7	TRBV7-9	TGTGCCAGCAGCTTGGGGACAAGGTTGGGGTTCGGGGAGCAGTACTTC	CASSLGTRLGFGEQYF
once	13	NA	TRBJ2-7	TRBV30	TGTGCCTGGAGGGGTACGTCCCGCTGCGAGCAGTACTTC	CAWRGTSRCEQYF
few	13	NA	TRBJ2-3	TRBV30	TGTGCCTCGGACGTCGCGGGCACAGATACGCAGTATTTT	CASDVAGTDTQYF
many	16	NA	TRBJ2-7	TRBV28	TGTGCCAGCAGTTTTGAATCCCGGACAGGGAGGGACGAGCAGTACTTC	CASSFESRTGRDEQYF
many	15	TRBD1	TRBJ2-7	TRBV12-3/TRBV12-4	TGTGCCAGCAGGGGTGACAGGGGATCAGTCCACGAGCAGTACTTC	CASRGDRGSVHEQYF
many	16	TRBD1	TRBJ1-6	TRBV6-1	TGTGCCAGCAGTGAAATCGGGACAGGGGTAATTTCACCCCTCCACTTT	CASSEIGTGVISPLHF
once	15	NA	TRBJ1-3	TRBV5-1	TGCGCCAGCAGCTTGGATTTACTGACCGGAAACACCATATATTTT	CASSLDLLTGNTIYF
many	16	TRBD2	TRBJ2-1	TRBV7-3	TGTGCCAGCAGCCGTGCGGGGGACTCAACCTACAATGAGCAGTTCTTC	CASSRAGDSTYNEQFF
many	16	TRBD2	TRBJ2-1	TRBV14	TGTGCCAGCAGCCAAGTAAAGCGGGGCGGTCCCAATGAGCAGTTCTTC	CASSQVKRGGPNEQFF
many	13	NA	TRBJ1-5	TRBV10-3	TGTGCCACGGGGGGGAATAGCAATCAGCCCCAGCATTTT	CATGGNSNQPQHF
many	15	NA	TRBJ2-3	TRBV7-8	TGTGCCAGCAGCTTGTGGGAGGGGGGGACAGATACGCAGTATTTT	CASSLWEGGTDTQYF
many	17	TRBD1	TRBJ1-4	TRBV5-1	TGCGCCAGCAGCTTGGCAGTCCTGGGACAGGGAAGGGAAAAACTGTTTTTT	CASSLAVLGQGREKLFF
many	14	TRBD2	TRBJ2-7	TRBV28	TGTGCCAGCAGCGGACTAGCGGAGGCCTACGAGCAGTACTTC	CASSGLAEAYEQYF
many	14	NA	TRBJ2-7	TRBV6-2/TRBV6-3	TGTGCCAGCAGTTATTCGGGGGTTCTCTACGAGCAGTACTTC	CASSYSGVLYEQYF
many	15	NA	TRBJ2-1	TRBV5-1	TGCGCCAGCAGCCCGACCCTAAGCTCCTACAATGAGCAGTTCTTC	CASSPTLSSYNEQFF
many	20	NA	TRBJ2-3	TRBV12-3/TRBV12-4	TGTGCCAGCAGAGACAACCGTTTAAAGCCCCAGGGTGGGGGCACAGATACGCAGTATTTT	CASRDNRLKPQGGGTDTQYF
NA	14	TRBD1	TRBJ1-4	TRBV6-1	TGTGCCAGCAGTGACGACAGGGGAAGGGAAAAACTGTTTTTT	CASSDDRGREKLFF
many	15	TRBD1	TRBJ2-7	TRBV19	TGTGCCAGTAGTCCGTGGACAGGGGGTACCTACGAGCAGTACTTC	CASSPWTGGTYEQYF
many	14	NA	TRBJ1-5	TRBV20-1	TGCAGTGCTTTGGGTGGAGGGGCGGGTCAGCCCCAGCATTTT	CSALGGGAGQPQHF
many	19	TRBD1	TRBJ1-5	TRBV2	TGTGCCAGCAGTGACCCAAGGTCGGACAGGGGCTATAGCAATCAGCCCCAGCATTTT	CASSDPRSDRGYSNQPQHF
few	16	TRBD2	TRBJ2-2	TRBV5-4	TGTGCCAGCAGCTTGAGGATAGCGGGAGAGACCGGGGAGCTGTTTTTT	CASSLRIAGETGELFF
many	13	NA	TRBJ1-2	TRBV5-1	TGCGCCAGCAACCCCAACACGGGTGATGGCTACACCTTC	CASNPNTGDGYTF
many	16	NA	TRBJ2-1	TRBV6-6	TGTGCCAGCAGTTACTCGAAACTAGCAGCCTACAATGAGCAGTTCTTC	CASSYSKLAAYNEQFF
many	12	NA	TRBJ2-7	TRBV11-2	TGTGCCAGCAGCCCCCAAGACTACGAGCAGTACTTC	CASSPQDYEQYF
few	15	TRBD2	TRBJ2-3	TRBV6-4	TGTGCCAGCAGTGACTCAGCGGGAGGGAGGGATACGCAGTATTTT	CASSDSAGGRDTQYF